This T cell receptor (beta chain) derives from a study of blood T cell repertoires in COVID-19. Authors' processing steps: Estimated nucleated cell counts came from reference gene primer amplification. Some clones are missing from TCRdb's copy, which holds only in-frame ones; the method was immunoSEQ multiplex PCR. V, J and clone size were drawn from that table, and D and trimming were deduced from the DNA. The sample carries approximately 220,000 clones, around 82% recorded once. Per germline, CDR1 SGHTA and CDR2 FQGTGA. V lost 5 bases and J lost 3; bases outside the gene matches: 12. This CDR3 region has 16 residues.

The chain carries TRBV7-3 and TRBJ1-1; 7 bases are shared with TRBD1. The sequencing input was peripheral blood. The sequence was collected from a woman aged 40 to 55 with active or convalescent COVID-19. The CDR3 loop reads CASSPEKGAWYTEAFF. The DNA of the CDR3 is TGTGCCAGCAGCCCCGAAAAGGGGGCCTGGTACACTGAAGCTTTCTTT.